This T cell receptor beta chain was captured in a study of blood T cell repertoires in COVID-19. The study counted Cohort 3 donors as recovered given two negative PCRs, clearance, or symptom resolution. Sequencing used immunoSEQ multiplex PCR; TCRdb keeps in-frame clones, though not all of them. The data show 200,000 to 250,000 clones, about 84% seen once. Sequencing was done on a sample of PBMCs or T cells enriched from blood (not recorded which). The clonotype comes from a woman in her 50s who had recovered from COVID-19.

The CDR3, as DNA: TGTGCCAGCAGTTACCATGGACAGTTATATGGCTACACCTTC. It codes for CASSYHGQLYGYTF. The chain combines TRBV6-9 with TRBJ1-2; possibly TRBD1 for D (6 bases). The germline gives CDR1 MNHGY, CDR2 SVAAGI. Trimming took off 3 bases at V and 5 bases at J, with 13 bases between the two ends. This CDR3 has 14 residues.